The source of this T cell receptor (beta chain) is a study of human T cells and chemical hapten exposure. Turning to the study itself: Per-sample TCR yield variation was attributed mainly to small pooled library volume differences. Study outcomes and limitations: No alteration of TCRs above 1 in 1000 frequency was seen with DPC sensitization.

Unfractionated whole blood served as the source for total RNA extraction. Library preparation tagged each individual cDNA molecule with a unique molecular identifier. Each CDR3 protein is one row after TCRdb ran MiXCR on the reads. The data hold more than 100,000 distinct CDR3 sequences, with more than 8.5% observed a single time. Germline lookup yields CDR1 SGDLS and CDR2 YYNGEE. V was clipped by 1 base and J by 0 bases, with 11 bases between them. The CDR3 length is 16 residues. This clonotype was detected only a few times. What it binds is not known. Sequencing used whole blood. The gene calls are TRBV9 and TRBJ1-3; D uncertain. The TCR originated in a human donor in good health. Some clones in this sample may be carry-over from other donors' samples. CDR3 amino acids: CASSVKGRASGNTIYF. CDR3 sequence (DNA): TGTGCCAGCAGCGTAAAAGGACGGGCCTCTGGAAACACCATATATTTT.